This passage covers 22 T cell receptor beta chains from one sample sequenced in a study of T cell responses to AZD1222 COVID-19 vaccine. Using immunoSEQ multiplex PCR, the repertoire was profiled, and TCRdb retains in-frame clones only, with some absent. The sample holds more than 120,000 clones, under 90% seen once. Sequencing used peripheral blood, obtained 28 days after the second AZD1222 dose. These receptors were obtained from an adult who received the AZD1222 COVID-19 vaccine.

This chain uses TRBV9 with TRBJ1-1; D is possibly TRBD1 (5 bases). This CDR3 comprises 15 residues. CDR1 SGDLS and CDR2 YYNGEE come from the germline V gene. The V and J ends lost 0 bases and 3 bases respectively, with 12 bases between them. CDR3 DNA sequence: TGTGCCAGCAGCGTAGAACCGGGGCGGGACACTGAAGCTTTCTTT. As protein: CASSVEPGRDTEAFF. Combining the CDR3 with reference TRBV9 and TRBJ1-1 gives the whole variable domain DSGVTQTPKHLITATGQRVTLRCSPRSGDLSVYWYQQSLDQGLQFLIQYYNGEERAKGNILERFSAQQFPDLHSELNLSSLELGDSALYFCASSVEPGRDTEAFFGQGTRLTVV.

The chain carries TRBV19 and TRBJ1-2; 8 nucleotides agree with TRBD1. The length of the CDR3 is 16 residues. Germline CDR1 and CDR2: LNHDA and SQIVND (reference sequence). Losses at the gene ends were 0 bases for V and 8 bases for J; bases not matched to a gene: 11. The CDR3 DNA reads TGTGCCAGTAGTATAGATCGGACAGGGAGTCTAGGCGGCTACACCTTC. Protein: CASSIDRTGSLGGYTF.

This rearrangement joins TRBV7-2 to TRBJ1-1; D is possibly TRBD1 (5 bases). Trimming took off 1 base at V and 1 base at J, with 7 bases between the two ends. The CDR3 has 14 residues. Germline CDR1 and CDR2: SGHTA and FQGNSA. CDR3 loop: CASSLVGGNTEAFF. In DNA form, the CDR3 reads TGTGCCAGCAGCTTAGTTGGGGGGAACACTGAAGCTTTCTTT.

The chain has TRBV7-3 and TRBJ2-7, with 9 positions matching TRBD2. The CDR3 contains 15 residues. Germline lookup yields CDR1 SGHTA and CDR2 FQGTGA. V lost 1 base, J lost 0 bases, and 1 base stayed unmatched. The DNA for the CDR3 is TGTGCCAGCAGCTTAAGTAGCGGGAGCTCCTACGAGCAGTACTTC. This gives the protein CASSLSSGSSYEQYF.

The chain employs TRBV4-1 and TRBJ1-1; 9 bases are shared with TRBD1. The V gene's germline CDR1 is MGHRA and CDR2 YSYEKL. The CDR3 extends over 16 amino acids. V gave up 2 bases and J gave up 0 bases; unmatched junction bases: 4. As DNA, the CDR3 is TGCGCCAGCAGCCAACCGACAGGGGGAGTGAACACTGAAGCTTTCTTT. This codes for CASSQPTGGVNTEAFF.

J is TRBJ2-7 and V is TRBV11-1; 7 nucleotides align to TRBD2. This CDR3 has 15 residues. Germline trimming cut 5 bases from V and 3 bases from J; bases unmatched to any gene: 10. CDR1 SGHAT and CDR2 FQDESV come from the germline V gene (reference sequence). The DNA for the CDR3 is TGTGCCAGCAGCCCCACTAGCGTGATGGGCTACGAGCAGTACTTC. Protein: CASSPTSVMGYEQYF.

CDR3 in DNA: TGTGCCAGCAGCGTAGAGGGCAGTTTAAACACTGAAGCTTTCTTT. Translating gives CASSVEGSLNTEAFF. V and J are TRBV9 and TRBJ1-1, with D uncertain. CDR3 length equals 15 residues. Germline CDR1 SGDLS, CDR2 YYNGEE. The V end lost 0 bases, the J end lost 2 bases, and 11 bases lay between the germline ends.

The chain links TRBV9 to TRBJ2-3; the match to TRBD1 covers 8 bases. With 4 bases clipped from V and 1 base from J, the junction kept 8 bases outside the gene matches. The CDR3 is made up of 16 amino acids. The germline CDR1 and CDR2 sequences are SGDLS and YYNGEE. The CDR3 DNA reads TGTGCCAGCAGCCCGCAACAGGGGGTCGGCACAGATACGCAGTATTTT. Amino acids: CASSPQQGVGTDTQYF.

This chain uses TRBV19 with TRBJ1-6; TRBD1 matches at 8 bases. The CDR3 length is 13 residues. The junction had 4 bases not matched to a gene; V was cut back by 6 bases and J by 9 bases. The germline V gene has CDR1 LNHDA and CDR2 SQIVND (reference sequence). CDR3 protein: CASRGQGSSPLHF. The CDR3 bases are TGTGCCAGTAGAGGACAGGGTAGTTCACCCCTCCACTTT.

This chain links TRBV28 with TRBJ1-5; 7 bases map to TRBD1. The trim removed 2 bases at V and 4 bases at J, leaving 2 bases unmatched. The CDR3 extends over 14 amino acids. The germline gives CDR1 MDHEN, CDR2 SYDVKM. The CDR3 here is CASSLAGGNQPQHF. CDR3 in DNA: TGTGCCAGCAGTTTAGCAGGGGGTAATCAGCCCCAGCATTTT.

The chain employs TRBV18 and TRBJ2-5; D may be TRBD1 (6 bases). The V gene's germline CDR1 is KGHSH and CDR2 LQKENI. This CDR3 spans 15 amino acids. Trimming left V 3 bases short and J 3 bases short, with 14 bases between. CDR3 in amino acids: CASSPQSRQEETQYF. The DNA of the CDR3 is TGTGCCAGCTCACCCCAATCTCGACAGGAAGAGACCCAGTACTTC.

This rearrangement joins TRBV5-1 to TRBJ1-6, with TRBD1 as a possible D gene (5 bases). V shed 4 bases and J shed 7 bases, with 18 bases lying between them. CDR1 is SGHRS and CDR2 is YFSETQ in the germline V gene. CDR3 length: 16 amino acids. The CDR3 loop reads CASSAGLRPLNSPLHF. The CDR3, as DNA: TGCGCCAGCAGCGCGGGGCTGCGCCCGCTAAATTCACCCCTCCACTTT.

This clone has more than one count but fewer than ten. V is TRBV5-1 and J is TRBJ1-6, with a weak D call TRBD1 (6 bases). V was shortened by 4 bases and J by 4 bases, with 15 bases between the two germline ends. This CDR3 comprises 16 residues. Looked up from germline, CDR1 is SGHRS and CDR2 is YFSETQ. DNA for the CDR3: TGCGCCAGCAGCCAGGACAGCCGCCGATATAATTCACCCCTCCACTTT. Translation gives CASSQDSRRYNSPLHF.

On this clone itself: At one end the junction does not follow the germline gene, possibly because of a read error. The chain is built from TRBV7-7 and TRBJ2-1, with 8 bases aligning to TRBD1. CDR3 length equals 15 residues. The V gene's germline CDR1 is SSHAT and CDR2 FNYEAQ (reference sequence). The DNA of the CDR3 is TGTGCTAGCAGCTTGGACAGGGCGGGCTACAATGAGCAGTTCTTC. As protein: CASSLDRAGYNEQFF.

This chain uses TRBV5-1 with TRBJ2-1; 9 positions agree with TRBD1. CDR3 length: 14 amino acids. The germline V gene has CDR1 SGHRS and CDR2 YFSETQ. V lost 4 bases to trimming and J lost 4 bases; unmatched junction nucleotides: 3. The CDR3 nucleotides read TGCGCCAGCAGCGACGGGACAGGGTACAATGAGCAGTTCTTC. Amino acids: CASSDGTGYNEQFF.

The chain has TRBV2 and TRBJ1-3; TRBD1 might be the D (5 bases). The V gene's germline CDR1 is SNHLY and CDR2 FYNNEI. V was clipped by 10 bases and J by 0 bases, with 16 bases between them. The CDR3 contains 15 residues. CDR3: CAIEPRGHSGNTIYF. In nucleotides, the CDR3 is TGTGCCATCGAACCTCGCGGACACTCTGGAAACACCATATATTTT.

In its sample, this clone was seen a few times. The chain uses TRBV5-6 and TRBJ1-5; D not resolved. The CDR3 consists of 15 residues. The germline V gene encodes CDR1 SGHDT and CDR2 YYEEEE. Trimming left V 4 bases short and J 3 bases short, with 14 bases between. The CDR3 loop reads CASSRWRRHNQPQHF. CDR3 in DNA: TGTGCCAGCAGCCGTTGGCGGCGTCACAATCAGCCCCAGCATTTT.

The V call is TRBV28, the J call TRBJ2-7; the D is unclear. V was shortened by 6 bases and J by 0 bases, with 12 bases between the two germline ends. Per the germline V gene, CDR1 is MDHEN and CDR2 is SYDVKM. There are 14 residues in the CDR3. The CDR3 DNA is TGTGCCAGCAGCACGACTTTCCCCTCCTACGAGCAGTACTTC. It is translated as CASSTTFPSYEQYF. The full variable domain, its missing parts supplied by reference TRBV28 and TRBJ2-7, is DVKVTQSSRYLVKRTGEKVFLECVQDMDHENMFWYRQDPGLGLRLIYFSYDVKMKEKGDIPEGYSVSREKKERFSLILESASTNQTSMYLCASSTTFPSYEQYFGPGTRLTVT.

The chain has TRBV6-6 and TRBJ1-3; D is undetermined. This CDR3 comprises 16 residues. V was cut by 6 bases and J by 0 bases, with 15 bases left in between. Germline V gene lookup returns CDR1 MNHNY and CDR2 SVGAGI (reference sequence). The CDR3 DNA sequence: TGTGCCAGCAGCCCCCGGACGGTCCTCTCTGGAAACACCATATATTTT. Translation: CASSPRTVLSGNTIYF.

The V call is TRBV2, the J call TRBJ1-5, with 7 bases identical to TRBD1. Per germline, CDR1 SNHLY and CDR2 FYNNEI. V lost 6 bases to trimming and J lost 1 base; unmatched junction nucleotides: 3. CDR3 length: 14 amino acids. The CDR3 bases are TGTGCCAGCAGGGCGGACAGGAGCAATCAGCCCCAGCATTTT. The encoded protein is CASRADRSNQPQHF.

The V call is TRBV2, the J call TRBJ1-1; 9 bases match TRBD1. Trimming at V came to 5 bases and at J to 4 bases, leaving 8 bases not matched to a gene. CDR3 size: 15 residues. CDR1 is SNHLY, CDR2 FYNNEI, per germline. The CDR3 reads CASSTQGAPATEAFF. CDR3 bases: TGTGCCAGCAGTACACAGGGGGCCCCAGCCACTGAAGCTTTCTTT.

V gene TRBV2 combines with J gene TRBJ2-7; the D is unclear. This CDR3 spans 12 amino acids. Trimming removed 6 bases at V and 0 bases at J, with 6 bases between. Germline CDR1 SNHLY, CDR2 FYNNEI. CDR3 nucleotides: TGTGCCAGCAGCCAAGACTCCTACGAGCAGTACTTC. It is translated as CASSQDSYEQYF.